Listed here are 17 T cell receptor beta chains from one sample, sequenced in a study of T cells in Graves' hyperthyroidism and ophthalmopathy. What was amplified from RNA transcripts were TCR beta CDR3 regions. When the TCR CDR3 underwent first-round RT-PCR, the HTBI primer set was used. Each CDR3 protein gets one entry after TCRdb re-called the multiplex PCR reads with MiXCR. The sample includes hundreds of thousands of distinct CDR3 sequences, 15% to 18% seen only once; the top ten take roughly 8%. Sequencing was carried out using blood. The receptors stem from a woman younger than 35 with Graves' hyperthyroidism.

This clonotype is a singleton in its sample. The rearrangement uses TRBV30 and TRBJ2-5, with D possibly matching TRBD2 (6 bases). V was shortened by 3 bases and J by 9 bases, with 14 bases between the two germline ends. CDR1 and CDR2 (germline): GTSNPN, SVGIG (reference sequence). The length of the CDR3 is 12 residues. The CDR3 sequence is CAWRPAREAQYF. In nucleotides, the CDR3 is TGTGCCTGGAGACCTGCGAGGGAGGCCCAGTACTTC.

This clonotype was observed at least ten times. The chain joins TRBV10-3 to TRBJ2-7; TRBD2 aligns across 14 bases. Germline loops: CDR1 ENHRY, CDR2 SYGVKD. With V trimmed by 2 bases and J by 3 bases, 0 bases remained unmatched. The CDR3 covers 15 residues. The CDR3 DNA follows: TGTGCCATCAGTGAGGGGACTAGCGGGAGCTACGAGCAGTACTTC. This sequence encodes CAISEGTSGSYEQYF.

The rearrangement uses TRBV2 and TRBJ2-1; perhaps TRBD2 as D (5 bases). Germline-derived CDR1 and CDR2 are SNHLY and FYNNEI. There are 15 residues in the CDR3. Trimming took 3 bases from V and 5 from J, leaving 14 bases between them. The CDR3 DNA reads TGTGCCAGCAGTGAGGGAGAGCAAGAGAACAATGAGCAGTTCTTC. Translation gives CASSEGEQENNEQFF.

The chain has TRBV7-8 and TRBJ1-2; D not certain. V lost 8 bases and J lost 5, with 15 bases in between. Germline CDR1 is SGHVS and CDR2 is FQNEAQ. The CDR3 totals 13 residues. DNA of the CDR3: TGTGCCAGCTCTTTTGGTCGAGAATATGGCTACACCTTC. This gives the protein CASSFGREYGYTF.

This clonotype was counted many times. The rearrangement uses TRBV29-1 and TRBJ2-1; 7 bases map to TRBD1. This CDR3 contains 13 residues. Trimming at V came to 3 bases and at J to 2 bases, leaving 1 base not matched to a gene. The germline V gene encodes CDR1 SQVTM and CDR2 ANQGSEA. In nucleotides, the CDR3 is TGCAGCGTTGACCAGGGGGCCTACAATGAGCAGTTCTTC. Its translation is CSVDQGAYNEQFF.

This clonotype was counted ten times or more. J is TRBJ1-2 and V is TRBV12-3 or TRBV12-4; no definite D call. Trimming cost V 1 base and J 1 base, with 10 bases left between them. The CDR3 sequence is 15 residues long. Written as DNA, the CDR3 is TGTGCCAGCAGTTTAGAGGGCCAGTTTAACTATGGCTACACCTTC. Its protein product is CASSLEGQFNYGYTF.

At least ten counts were recorded for this clonotype. This CDR3 reads CASSSAGTGQETQYF. CDR3 sequence (DNA): TGTGCCAGCAGCTCAGCCGGGACAGGGCAAGAGACCCAGTACTTC. The chain recombines TRBV7-9 with TRBJ2-5, with 9 bases matching TRBD1. Trimming cost V 4 bases and J 2 bases; bases outside gene matches: 5. This CDR3 has 15 amino acids. From germline, CDR1 is SEHNR and CDR2 FQNEAQ (reference sequence).

The gene calls are TRBV7-9 and TRBJ1-4; the match to TRBD1 covers 10 bases. Per germline, CDR1 SEHNR and CDR2 FQNEAQ (reference sequence). Trimming at V came to 5 bases and at J to 6 bases, leaving 6 bases not matched to a gene. The CDR3 is made up of 15 amino acids. In DNA form, the CDR3 reads TGTGCCAGCAGCGGTCGACAGGGGGCGTATGAAAAACTGTTTTTT. It specifies CASSGRQGAYEKLFF.

The rearrangement uses TRBV28 and TRBJ1-4; D is uncertain. From germline, CDR1 is MDHEN and CDR2 SYDVKM. Trimming took off 4 bases at V and 8 bases at J, with 11 bases between the two ends. The length of the CDR3 is 13 residues. The CDR3 DNA reads TGTGCCAGCAGTTGGGGTGCCACCGAAAAACTGTTTTTT. It encodes CASSWGATEKLFF.

This clonotype turned up a few times. The chain joins TRBV5-6 to TRBJ2-3; D gene unclear. Germline V CDR1 and CDR2: SGHDT, YYEEEE. The CDR3 consists of 15 residues. Between the trimmed V and J ends, which lost 4 bases and 7 bases, there was a span of 19 bases. The CDR3 bases are TGTGCCAGCAGCACGCTGGCGGATAGCCTATATACGCAGTATTTT. Translating gives CASSTLADSLYTQYF. Supplemented by reference TRBV5-6 and TRBJ2-3, the full variable domain reads DAGVTQSPTHLIKTRGQQVTLRCSPKSGHDTVSWYQQALGQGPQFIFQYYEEEERQRGNFPDRFSGHQFPNYSSELNVNALLLGDSALYLCASSTLADSLYTQYFGPGTRLTVL.

This clonotype was observed at least ten times. The rearrangement uses TRBV12-3 or TRBV12-4 and TRBJ1-5, with a weak D call TRBD1 (6 bases). V was trimmed by 6 bases and J by 7 bases, leaving 19 bases between them. The CDR3 loop spans 15 amino acids. The CDR3 DNA is TGTGCCAGCAGCCTTGGGGGGGCAAGGGGGCAGCCCCAGCATTTT. This translates into CASSLGGARGQPQHF.

This clonotype came up a few times. V usage is TRBV27 and J usage is TRBJ2-3; TRBD1 aligns across 7 bases. Germline CDR1 and CDR2: MNHEY and SMNVEV (reference sequence). With 4 bases clipped from V and 8 bases from J, the junction kept 9 bases outside the gene matches. The CDR3 covers 14 residues. The CDR3 loop reads CASSSAQGSVTQYF. For the CDR3, the DNA is TGTGCCAGCAGTTCCGCACAGGGGTCGGTTACGCAGTATTTT.

This clonotype was observed at least ten times. The J gene is TRBJ1-5, the V gene TRBV18; 7 nucleotides align to TRBD1. The CDR3 is 15 amino acids. Germline V gene data show CDR1 as KGHSH and CDR2 as LQKENI. Trimming took 2 bases from V and 4 from J; bases not matched to a gene: 5. The CDR3 bases are TGTGCCAGCTCACCATCGGGACAGAGTAATCAGCCCCAGCATTTT. Translation: CASSPSGQSNQPQHF.

This clonotype was found many times. The chain joins TRBV28 to TRBJ2-7; D is perhaps TRBD1 or TRBD2 (5 bases each). Germline CDR1 is MDHEN and CDR2 is SYDVKM. CDR3 length: 15 amino acids. The V gene lost 5 bases and the J gene lost 1 base, with 15 bases spanning the gap. CDR3 DNA sequence: TGTGCCAGCAGTGCCCGAGGGGCGTTTTCCTACGAGCAGTACTTC. This codes for CASSARGAFSYEQYF.

The rearrangement joins TRBV11-3 to TRBJ1-1; the D is unclear. This CDR3 region has 16 residues. Trimming removed 5 bases from V and 0 bases from J, with 16 bases in between. The V gene's germline CDR1 is SGHNT and CDR2 YENEEA. CDR3 DNA: TGTGCCAGCAGCACTGGAGGCGGAGGTATGAACACTGAAGCTTTCTTT. Encoded protein: CASSTGGGGMNTEAFF.

This clonotype was recorded at least ten times. The rearrangement links TRBV9 to TRBJ2-2, with 9 bases lining up with TRBD2. V was pared by 2 bases and J by 9 bases, with 2 bases of the junction left unmatched. The V gene's germline CDR1 is SGDLS and CDR2 YYNGEE. This CDR3 has 13 amino acids. This chain's CDR3 is CASSVSGSWELFF. The CDR3 nucleotides read TGTGCCAGCAGCGTTAGCGGGAGCTGGGAGCTGTTTTTT.

This clonotype was seen ten or more times. The chain combines TRBV12-5 with TRBJ1-5, with 7 bases fitting TRBD1. This CDR3 has 17 amino acids. V lost 2 bases, J lost 0 bases, and 7 bases stayed unmatched. Germline-derived CDR1 and CDR2 are LGHNT and FRNRAP. CDR3 sequence reads: CASGLNRDSNSNQPQHF. CDR3 nucleotide sequence: TGTGCTAGTGGTTTGAACCGGGACAGTAATAGCAATCAGCCCCAGCATTTT.